The 26 T cell receptor beta chains in this list originate from one sample, sequenced in a study of blood T cell repertoires in COVID-19. Clones were read by immunoSEQ multiplex PCR, and TCRdb kept only the in-frame ones, dropping some. Counted here are 200,000 to 250,000 clones, 83% occurring once; the ten biggest clones make up over 0.95%. The source material was peripheral blood. These receptors were collected from a woman in her twenties or thirties with COVID-19, enrolled during active disease.

The rearrangement joins TRBV9 to TRBJ2-5; tentative D call: TRBD1 (5 bases). The germline V gene encodes CDR1 SGDLS and CDR2 YYNGEE. Trimming stripped 5 bases from V and 0 bases from J, with 17 bases between. The CDR3 is 16 residues long. The chain's CDR3 is CASSLDRGRYQETQYF. In nucleotides, the CDR3 is TGTGCCAGCAGTTTGGATAGGGGCAGGTACCAAGAGACCCAGTACTTC.

V gene TRBV6-5 combines with J gene TRBJ2-4; tentative D call: TRBD1 (5 bases). Trimming removed 6 bases from V and 6 bases from J, with 18 bases in between. Germline CDR1 and CDR2: MNHEY and SVGAGI. The CDR3 spans 15 residues. The CDR3 nucleotides are TGTGCCAGCAGGGCTACTGCAGGGTTTGGAAACATTCAGTACTTC. Protein: CASRATAGFGNIQYF.

The gene calls are TRBV3-1 (or the pseudogene TRBV3-2) and TRBJ2-4; no definite D call. Trimming removed 0 bases from V and 0 bases from J, with 6 bases in between. This CDR3 contains 15 residues. Germline loops: CDR1 LGHDT, CDR2 YNNKEL (reference sequence). The chain's CDR3 is CASSQDTVAKNIQYF. The CDR3 region has the DNA TGTGCCAGCAGCCAAGATACGGTAGCCAAAAACATTCAGTACTTC.

This clone was seen only a few times. For the CDR3, the DNA is TGTGCCAGCTCACCACAGGGCAGAGGAGGATCTGGAAACACCATATATTTT. Protein sequence: CASSPQGRGGSGNTIYF. The chain is built from TRBV18 and TRBJ1-3; D not certain. V was clipped by 1 base and J by 1 base, with 14 bases between them. The germline V gene has CDR1 KGHSH and CDR2 LQKENI. This CDR3 is built from 17 residues.

The gene calls are TRBV13 and TRBJ2-1; the D gene is possibly TRBD2 (6 bases). This CDR3 is 16 amino acids long. The germline gives CDR1 PRHDT, CDR2 FYEKMQ (reference sequence). V lost 5 bases to trimming and J lost 3 bases, with 17 bases between them. CDR3 amino acids: CASSATTSGLYNEQFF. The DNA of the CDR3 is TGTGCCAGCAGCGCAACGACGAGCGGGCTCTACAATGAGCAGTTCTTC.

V and J are TRBV2 and TRBJ2-7, with a tentative D call TRBD1 (5 bases). Germline V lookup: CDR1 SNHLY, CDR2 FYNNEI. CDR3 length: 13 amino acids. V was shortened by 4 bases and J by 1 base, with 8 bases between the two germline ends. This chain's CDR3 is CASSGTQSYEQYF. CDR3 bases: TGTGCCAGCAGTGGGACACAGTCCTACGAGCAGTACTTC.

The V gene is TRBV6-2 or TRBV6-3, the J gene TRBJ2-1, with 10 bases fitting TRBD2. The CDR3 length is 17 residues. Germline values: CDR1 MNHEY, CDR2 SVGEGT. The V segment lost 2 bases and the J segment 0 bases; nucleotides outside the gene matches: 4. DNA of the CDR3: TGTGCCAGCAGTTACAAGCGGGGGGGTTTCTCCTACAATGAGCAGTTCTTC. The encoded protein is CASSYKRGGFSYNEQFF.

The chain recombines TRBV6-1 with TRBJ2-5; D not resolved. The CDR3 has 12 amino acids. V was trimmed by 1 base and J by 3 bases, leaving 3 bases between them. CDR1 is MNHNS and CDR2 is SASEGT in the germline V gene. In DNA, the CDR3 is TGTGCCAGCAGTGAAGTAGAAGAGACCCAGTACTTC. Translating gives CASSEVEETQYF.

The chain joins TRBV7-9 to TRBJ2-2; 8 nucleotides match TRBD1. The length of the CDR3 is 16 residues. The V gene's germline CDR1 is SEHNR and CDR2 FQNEAQ (reference sequence). With 6 bases clipped from V and 3 bases from J, the junction kept 9 bases outside the gene matches. The CDR3, as DNA: TGTGCCAGCAGGAACAGGGGGGCGCTAGACACCGGGGAGCTGTTTTTT. Its translation: CASRNRGALDTGELFF.

This chain uses TRBV4-3 with TRBJ2-7, with TRBD2 as a possible D gene (6 bases). The V and J ends lost 1 base and 0 bases respectively, with 10 bases between them. The germline V gene encodes CDR1 LGHNA and CDR2 YSLEER. The length of the CDR3 is 15 residues. The CDR3 bases are TGCGCCAGCAGCCAAGTGGAGGGTCCCTCCTACGAGCAGTACTTC. This gives the protein CASSQVEGPSYEQYF.

This chain joins TRBV5-1 and TRBJ2-3; 9 positions agree with TRBD1. This CDR3 has 18 amino acids. V lost 0 bases and J lost 0; bases outside the gene matches: 8. Germline loops: CDR1 SGHRS, CDR2 YFSETQ. The CDR3 region has the DNA TGCGCCAGCAGCTTGGGGACAGGGGTAGGCCCGAGCACAGATACGCAGTATTTT. Amino acids: CASSLGTGVGPSTDTQYF. The full variable domain, its missing parts supplied by reference TRBV5-1 and TRBJ2-3, is KAGVTQTPRYLIKTRGQQVTLSCSPISGHRSVSWYQQTPGQGLQFLFEYFSETQRNKGNFPGRFSGRQFSNSRSEMNVSTLELGDSALYLCASSLGTGVGPSTDTQYFGPGTRLTVL.

This chain uses TRBV10-3 with TRBJ2-1; possible D gene TRBD2, 6 bases. Trimming took 4 bases from V and 9 from J, leaving 19 bases between them. From germline, CDR1 is ENHRY and CDR2 SYGVKD. The CDR3 loop spans 15 amino acids. Here the CDR3 reads CAISARAGTVTEQFF. In DNA, the CDR3 is TGTGCCATCAGTGCGCGGGCAGGGACTGTTACTGAGCAGTTCTTC.

The chain links TRBV6-2 or TRBV6-3 to TRBJ2-3; TRBD1 aligns across 8 bases. Germline V gene lookup returns CDR1 MNHEY and CDR2 SVGEGT. J was trimmed by 1 base and V by 6 bases; bases with no gene match: 9. This CDR3 has 16 amino acids. This CDR3 is CASSSDRGIGTDTQYF. The CDR3 nucleotides read TGTGCCAGCAGCAGCGACAGGGGAATTGGCACAGATACGCAGTATTTT.

In this sample, this clone turned up once. This chain uses TRBV5-1 with TRBJ2-1, with 10 positions matching TRBD2. With 4 bases clipped from V and 4 bases from J, the junction kept 17 bases outside the gene matches. This CDR3 spans 19 amino acids. Germline V CDR1 and CDR2: SGHRS, YFSETQ. The CDR3 coding sequence is TGCGCCAGCAGCGCCACTATAGCGGGGGGCTCGGGTCTATACAATGAGCAGTTCTTC. It translates to CASSATIAGGSGLYNEQFF.

This chain connects TRBV7-3 to TRBJ2-7, with D unresolved. This CDR3 comprises 15 residues. CDR1 is SGHTA, CDR2 FQGTGA, per germline. V was cut by 1 base and J by 2 bases, with 12 bases left in between. Here the CDR3 DNA reads TGTGCCAGCAGCTTAAACCCCGACACACCCTACGAGCAGTACTTC. It is translated as CASSLNPDTPYEQYF.

This clone was seen only a few times. This chain joins TRBV7-3 and TRBJ2-3; 9 bases agree with TRBD2. This CDR3 comprises 17 residues. Germline loops: CDR1 SGHTA, CDR2 FQGTGA. V lost 4 bases to trimming and J lost 3 bases; unmatched junction nucleotides: 11. The CDR3: CASSSNPPSGGTDTQYF. In nucleotides, the CDR3 is TGTGCCAGCAGCTCTAACCCCCCCAGCGGGGGGACAGATACGCAGTATTTT.

The chain recombines TRBV30 with TRBJ2-5; TRBD1 aligns across 7 bases. The length of the CDR3 is 17 residues. V lost 2 bases and J lost 3; bases outside the gene matches: 15. CDR1 and CDR2 from the germline V gene are GTSNPN and SVGIG (reference sequence). In DNA, the CDR3 is TGTGCCTGGAGTAAGGGACAGTTGGATTTAGTAAAAGAGACCCAGTACTTC. Protein: CAWSKGQLDLVKETQYF.

The CDR3 protein is CASSVGPRGLGLYTEAFF. The CDR3 DNA is TGTGCCAGCAGCGTAGGGCCCAGGGGGTTAGGATTGTACACTGAAGCTTTCTTT. The chain joins TRBV9 to TRBJ1-1; the match to TRBD1 covers 7 bases. Germline values: CDR1 SGDLS, CDR2 YYNGEE. J lost 3 bases, V lost 0 bases, and 14 bases had no gene match. The CDR3 spans 18 residues.

The genes are TRBV30 and TRBJ2-5; D is unresolved. This CDR3 has 12 amino acids. Germline V gene data show CDR1 as GTSNPN and CDR2 as SVGIG (reference sequence). The V end lost 1 base, the J end lost 3 bases, and 6 bases lay between the germline ends. CDR3 sequence (DNA): TGTGCCTGGAGTGCCGGAGAAGAGACCCAGTACTTC. It translates to CAWSAGEETQYF.

The chain is built from TRBV28 and TRBJ2-2; 10 positions agree with TRBD2. Trimming at V came to 3 bases and at J to 6 bases, leaving 7 bases not matched to a gene. Germline V gene sequence: CDR1 MDHEN, CDR2 SYDVKM. The CDR3 length is 16 residues. CDR3 bases: TGTGCCAGCAGTTTCCCTAGCGGGGGTCGCGCCGGGGAGCTGTTTTTT. This encodes CASSFPSGGRAGELFF. The whole variable domain, filled in from reference TRBV28 and TRBJ2-2, reads DVKVTQSSRYLVKRTGEKVFLECVQDMDHENMFWYRQDPGLGLRLIYFSYDVKMKEKGDIPEGYSVSREKKERFSLILESASTNQTSMYLCASSFPSGGRAGELFFGEGSRLTVL.

The rearrangement uses TRBV5-5 and TRBJ2-1; D is undetermined. CDR1 and CDR2 from the germline V gene are SGHKS and YYEKEE (reference sequence). The CDR3 has 16 amino acids. Trimming removed 6 bases at V and 3 bases at J, with 19 bases between. CDR3 region: CASIRDGGAGYNEQFF. DNA for the CDR3: TGTGCCAGCATCCGAGATGGTGGTGCAGGCTACAATGAGCAGTTCTTC.

This sequence joins TRBV7-9 and TRBJ1-1; TRBD1 might be the D (6 bases). This CDR3 is built from 13 residues. Germline assignment: CDR1 SEHNR and CDR2 FQNEAQ (reference sequence). The V and J ends lost 4 bases and 5 bases respectively, with 11 bases between them. The CDR3 nucleotides are TGTGCCAGCAGCTCTCAGGGGAGAACTGAAGCTTTCTTT. Its protein is CASSSQGRTEAFF.

This clone occurred many times. V gene TRBV10-3 combines with J gene TRBJ2-7; 11 bases map to TRBD2. The CDR3 extends over 17 amino acids. V trimming: 2 bases; J trimming: 5 bases; junction bases outside the gene matches: 11. The germline gives CDR1 ENHRY, CDR2 SYGVKD. In DNA form, the CDR3 reads TGTGCCATCAGTGAGCCACTCCGACTAGCGGGATCCGACGAGCAGTACTTC. Amino acids: CAISEPLRLAGSDEQYF.

This chain links TRBV7-2 with TRBJ2-7, with 9 bases fitting TRBD1. The CDR3 is 14 amino acids. CDR1 is SGHTA, CDR2 FQGNSA, per germline. V lost 5 bases to trimming and J lost 1 base; unmatched junction nucleotides: 3. This chain's CDR3 is CASSTDRGSYEQYF. Here the CDR3 DNA reads TGTGCCAGCAGCACCGACAGGGGGTCCTACGAGCAGTACTTC.

This chain uses TRBV7-7 with TRBJ2-5, with 7 bases lining up with TRBD1. The CDR3 consists of 13 residues. Germline-derived CDR1 and CDR2 are SSHAT and FNYEAQ (reference sequence). V shed 5 bases, J shed 5 bases, and the junction held 5 bases outside the gene matches. The CDR3 reads CASSRDSYETQYF. The CDR3 DNA sequence: TGTGCCAGCAGCCGGGACAGCTATGAGACCCAGTACTTC.

The chain uses TRBV30 and TRBJ1-2, with D maybe TRBD1 (5 bases). V lost 0 bases and J lost 8, with 19 bases in between. Germline V gene lookup returns CDR1 GTSNPN and CDR2 SVGIG (reference sequence). This CDR3 is built from 15 residues. The CDR3 DNA follows: TGTGCCTGGAGTGTACGTGCAGGGCAGCGAGACGGCTACACCTTC. Amino acid sequence: CAWSVRAGQRDGYTF.